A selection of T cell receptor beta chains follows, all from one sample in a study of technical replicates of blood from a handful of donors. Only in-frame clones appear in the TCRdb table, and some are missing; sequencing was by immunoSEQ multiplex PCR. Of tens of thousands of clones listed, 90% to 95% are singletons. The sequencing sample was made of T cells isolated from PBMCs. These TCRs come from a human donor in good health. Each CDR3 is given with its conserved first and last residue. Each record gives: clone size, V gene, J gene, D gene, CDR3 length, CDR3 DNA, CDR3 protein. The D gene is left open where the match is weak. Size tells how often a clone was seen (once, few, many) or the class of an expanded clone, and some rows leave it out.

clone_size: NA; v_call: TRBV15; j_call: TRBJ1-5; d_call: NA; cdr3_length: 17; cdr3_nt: TGTGCCACCAGCAGAGATACCAGGGCCCGAGGCAATCAGCCCCAGCATTTT; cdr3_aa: CATSRDTRARGNQPQHF
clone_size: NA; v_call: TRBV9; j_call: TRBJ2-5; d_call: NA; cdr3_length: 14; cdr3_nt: TGTGCCAGCAGCGAGAGGATAAACCAAGAGACCCAGTACTTC; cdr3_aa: CASSERINQETQYF
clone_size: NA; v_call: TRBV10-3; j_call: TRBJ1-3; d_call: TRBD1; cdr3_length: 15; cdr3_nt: TGTGCCATCTGGACAGGGATCCTTTCTGGAAACACCATATATTTT; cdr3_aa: CAIWTGILSGNTIYF
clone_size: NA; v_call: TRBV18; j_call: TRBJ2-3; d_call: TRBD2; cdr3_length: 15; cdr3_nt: TGTGCCAGCTGGGCTAGCGGGACGAAAGCAGATACGCAGTATTTT; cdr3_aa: CASWASGTKADTQYF
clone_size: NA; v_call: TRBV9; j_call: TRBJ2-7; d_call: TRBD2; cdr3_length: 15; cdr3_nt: TGTGCCAGCAGCGTAGGGGGACGGGAGGTCTACGAGCAGTACTTC; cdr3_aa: CASSVGGREVYEQYF
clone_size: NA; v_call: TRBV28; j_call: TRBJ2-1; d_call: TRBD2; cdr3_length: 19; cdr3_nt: TGTGCCAGCAGTTTATATGGGACTAGCGGGGCGATCTCCTACAATGAGCAGTTCTTC; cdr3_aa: CASSLYGTSGAISYNEQFF
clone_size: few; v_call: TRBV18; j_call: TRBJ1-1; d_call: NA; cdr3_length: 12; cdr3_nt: TGTGCCAGCTCACCGTCCCCGGGTGAAGCTTTCTTT; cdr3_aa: CASSPSPGEAFF
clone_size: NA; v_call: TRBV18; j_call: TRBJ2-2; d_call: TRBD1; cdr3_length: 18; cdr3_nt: TGTGCCAGCTCACGATCGGCATACGGACAGGGGTCCACCGGGGAGCTGTTTTTT; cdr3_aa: CASSRSAYGQGSTGELFF
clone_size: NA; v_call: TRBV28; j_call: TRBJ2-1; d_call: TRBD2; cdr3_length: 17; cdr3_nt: TGTGCCAGCAGGGGAGGACTAGCGGGAGAGTTTCGCAATGAGCAGTTCTTC; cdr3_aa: CASRGGLAGEFRNEQFF
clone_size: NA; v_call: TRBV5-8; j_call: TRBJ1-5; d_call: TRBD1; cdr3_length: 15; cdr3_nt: TGTGCCAGCAGGGCCAGGGGACAGAGTGTTGGGCCCCAGCATTTT; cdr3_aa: CASRARGQSVGPQHF
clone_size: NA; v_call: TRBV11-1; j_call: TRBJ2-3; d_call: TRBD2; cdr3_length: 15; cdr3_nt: TGTGCCAGCAGCGCAAGCGGGGGGGCATCAGATACGCAGTATTTT; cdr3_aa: CASSASGGASDTQYF
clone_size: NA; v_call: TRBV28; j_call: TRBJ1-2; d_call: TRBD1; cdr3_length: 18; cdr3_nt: TGTGCCAGCAGTTCCCCTTCATTAGACAGGGTGTCAAACTATGGCTACACCTTC; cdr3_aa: CASSSPSLDRVSNYGYTF
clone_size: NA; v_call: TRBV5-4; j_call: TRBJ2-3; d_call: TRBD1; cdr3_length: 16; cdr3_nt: TGTGCCAGCAGCGTACAGGGGGCGAGATGGACAGATACGCAGTATTTT; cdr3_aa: CASSVQGARWTDTQYF
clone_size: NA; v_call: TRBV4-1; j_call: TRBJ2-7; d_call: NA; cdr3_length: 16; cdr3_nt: TGCGCCAGCAGCCAAGACCACCCAACAACCCTTTTCGAGCAGTACTTC; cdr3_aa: CASSQDHPTTLFEQYF
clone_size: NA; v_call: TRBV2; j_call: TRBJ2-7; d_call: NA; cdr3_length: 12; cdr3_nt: TGTGCCAGCACAGGACAGCGAAGGGAGCAGTACTTC; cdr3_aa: CASTGQRREQYF
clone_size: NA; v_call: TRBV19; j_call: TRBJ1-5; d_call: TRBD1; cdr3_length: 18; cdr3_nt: TGTGCCAGTAGTATAGGACAGGGGGCTGCTCGGACGAATCAGCCCCAGCATTTT; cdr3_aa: CASSIGQGAARTNQPQHF